This T cell receptor beta chain was profiled in a study of identifying expanded T cells in peripheral blood. Deletions cut 6 bases from V and 0 bases from J, with 6 bases between. The CDR3 covers 12 residues. Germline lookup yields CDR1 SNHLY and CDR2 FYNNEI. Some clones are missing from TCRdb's copy, which holds only in-frame ones; the method was immunoSEQ multiplex PCR. The table lists some 78,000 clones, approximately 84% of them singletons. The study's findings and limits: Technical replicates showed around 1.2 changed clones; roughly two weeks roughly 16; four weeks 19.

For this clone: The antigen remains unidentified.

Healthy donors had no documented immune events, such as infections, while sampled. The chain employs TRBV2 and TRBJ2-7; no firm D call. The TCR sequence derives from a person between 18 and 69 years old in good health. Sequencing used blood. CDR3 DNA: TGTGCCAGCAGAGTAGACTCCTACGAGCAGTACTTC. This codes for CASRVDSYEQYF.